This TCR beta chain was retrieved from a study of T cell repertoires in cytomegalovirus infection. Each CDR3 protein gets one entry after TCRdb re-called the reads with MiXCR. The data hold about 130,000 distinct CDR3 sequences, with 32% observed a single time. Study-wide results and limits: HLA-C-restricted CMV-specific TCR beta clonotypes were dominant in the ex vivo response.

V gave up 5 bases and J gave up 3 bases; unmatched junction bases: 12. Germline values: CDR1 MNHEY, CDR2 SVGEGT. There are 16 residues in the CDR3. This clonotype came up a few times. What it binds is unknown. This clonotype was obtained from a human donor in good health (CMV status not recorded). Some clones in this sample may be carry-over from other donors' samples. The chain links TRBV6-2 or TRBV6-3 to TRBJ1-1, with 7 bases lining up with TRBD1. Sequenced material: CD8+ T cells from cultured PBMCs, taken from culture after CMV antigen stimulation. The chain's CDR3 is CASSLETGKVDTEAFF. Here the CDR3 DNA reads TGTGCCAGCAGTCTTGAGACAGGGAAAGTCGACACTGAAGCTTTCTTT.